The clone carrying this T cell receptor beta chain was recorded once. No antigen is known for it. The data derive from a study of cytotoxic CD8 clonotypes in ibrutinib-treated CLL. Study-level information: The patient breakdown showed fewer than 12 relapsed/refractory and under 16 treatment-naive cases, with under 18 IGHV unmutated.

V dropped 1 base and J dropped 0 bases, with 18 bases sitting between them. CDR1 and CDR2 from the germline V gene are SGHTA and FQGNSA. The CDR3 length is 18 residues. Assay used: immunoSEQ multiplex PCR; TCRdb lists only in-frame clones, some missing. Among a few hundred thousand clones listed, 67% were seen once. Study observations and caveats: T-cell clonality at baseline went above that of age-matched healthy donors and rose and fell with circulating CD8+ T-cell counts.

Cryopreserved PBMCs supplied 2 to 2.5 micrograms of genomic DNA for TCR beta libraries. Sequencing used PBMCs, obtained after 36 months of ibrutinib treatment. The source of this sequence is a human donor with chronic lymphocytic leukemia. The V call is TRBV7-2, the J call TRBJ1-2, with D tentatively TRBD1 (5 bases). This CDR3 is CASSLGSWGPISNYGYTF. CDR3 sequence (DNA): TGTGCCAGCAGCTTAGGTTCCTGGGGCCCAATTTCTAACTATGGCTACACCTTC.